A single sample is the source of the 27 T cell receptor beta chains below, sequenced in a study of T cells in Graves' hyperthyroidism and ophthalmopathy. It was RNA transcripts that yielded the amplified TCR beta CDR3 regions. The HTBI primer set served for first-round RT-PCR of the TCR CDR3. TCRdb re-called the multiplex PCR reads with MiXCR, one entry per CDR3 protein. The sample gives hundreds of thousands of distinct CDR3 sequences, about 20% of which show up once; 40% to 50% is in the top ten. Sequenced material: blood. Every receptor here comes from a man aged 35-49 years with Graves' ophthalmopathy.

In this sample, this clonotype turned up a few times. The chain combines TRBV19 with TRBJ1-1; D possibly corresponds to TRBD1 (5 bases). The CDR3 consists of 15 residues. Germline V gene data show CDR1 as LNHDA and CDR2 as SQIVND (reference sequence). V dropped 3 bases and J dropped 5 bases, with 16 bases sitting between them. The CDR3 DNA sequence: TGTGCCAGTAGTATCCGCGGGGCGGCAGGGACTGAAGCTTTCTTT. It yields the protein CASSIRGAAGTEAFF.

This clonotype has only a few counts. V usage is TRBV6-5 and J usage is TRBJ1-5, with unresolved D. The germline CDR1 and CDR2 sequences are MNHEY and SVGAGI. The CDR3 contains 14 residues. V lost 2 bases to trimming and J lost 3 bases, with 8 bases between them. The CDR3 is CASSYRPNNQPQHF. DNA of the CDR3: TGTGCCAGCAGTTACAGGCCGAACAATCAGCCCCAGCATTTT.

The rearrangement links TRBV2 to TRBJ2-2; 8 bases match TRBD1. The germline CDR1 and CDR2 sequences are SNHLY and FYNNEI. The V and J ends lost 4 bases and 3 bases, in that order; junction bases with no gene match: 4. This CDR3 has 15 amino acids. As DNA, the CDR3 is TGTGCCAGCAGTGCACAGGGGGATTACACCGGGGAGCTGTTTTTT. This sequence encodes CASSAQGDYTGELFF.

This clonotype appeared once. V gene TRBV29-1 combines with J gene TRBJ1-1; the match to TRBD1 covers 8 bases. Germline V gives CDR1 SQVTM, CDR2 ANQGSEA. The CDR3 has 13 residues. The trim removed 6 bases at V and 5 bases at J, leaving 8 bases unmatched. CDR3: CSVQNRGRTEAFF. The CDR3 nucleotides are TGCAGCGTCCAGAACAGGGGGAGGACTGAAGCTTTCTTT.

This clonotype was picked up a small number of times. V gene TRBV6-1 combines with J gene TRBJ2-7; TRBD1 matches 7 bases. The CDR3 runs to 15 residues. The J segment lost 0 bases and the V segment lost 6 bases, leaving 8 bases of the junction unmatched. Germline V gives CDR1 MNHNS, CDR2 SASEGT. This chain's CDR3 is CASRATGASSYEQYF. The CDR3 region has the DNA TGTGCCAGCAGGGCTACAGGGGCTAGCTCCTACGAGCAGTACTTC.

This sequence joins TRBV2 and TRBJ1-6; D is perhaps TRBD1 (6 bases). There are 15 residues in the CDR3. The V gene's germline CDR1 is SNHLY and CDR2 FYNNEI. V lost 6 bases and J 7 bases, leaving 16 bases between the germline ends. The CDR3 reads CASSQHRVANSPLHF. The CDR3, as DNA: TGTGCCAGCAGCCAACACAGGGTTGCAAATTCACCCCTCCACTTT.

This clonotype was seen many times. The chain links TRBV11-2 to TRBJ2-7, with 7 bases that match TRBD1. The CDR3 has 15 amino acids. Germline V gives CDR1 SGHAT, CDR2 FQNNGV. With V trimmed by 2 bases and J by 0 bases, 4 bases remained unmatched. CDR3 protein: CASSLPGQASYEQYF. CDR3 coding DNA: TGTGCCAGCAGCTTACCTGGACAGGCCTCCTACGAGCAGTACTTC.

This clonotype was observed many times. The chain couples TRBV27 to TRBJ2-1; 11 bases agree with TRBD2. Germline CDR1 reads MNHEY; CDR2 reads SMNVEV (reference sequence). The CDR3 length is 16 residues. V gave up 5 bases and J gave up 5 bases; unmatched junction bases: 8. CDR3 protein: CASSPLLAGGHNEQFF. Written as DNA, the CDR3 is TGTGCCAGCAGTCCCCTCCTAGCGGGGGGCCACAATGAGCAGTTCTTC.

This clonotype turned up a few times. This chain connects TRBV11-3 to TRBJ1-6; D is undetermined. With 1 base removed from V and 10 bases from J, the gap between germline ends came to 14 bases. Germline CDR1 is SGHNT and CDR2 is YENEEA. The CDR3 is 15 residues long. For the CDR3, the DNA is TGTGCCAGCAGCTTAGCTATTGGGGTGGACTCACCCCTCCACTTT. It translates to CASSLAIGVDSPLHF.

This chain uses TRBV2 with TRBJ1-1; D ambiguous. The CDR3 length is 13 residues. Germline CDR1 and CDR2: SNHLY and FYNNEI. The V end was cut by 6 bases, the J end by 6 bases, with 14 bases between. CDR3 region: CASSPRGTAEAFF. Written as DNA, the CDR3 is TGTGCCAGCAGCCCCCGCGGCACAGCTGAAGCTTTCTTT.

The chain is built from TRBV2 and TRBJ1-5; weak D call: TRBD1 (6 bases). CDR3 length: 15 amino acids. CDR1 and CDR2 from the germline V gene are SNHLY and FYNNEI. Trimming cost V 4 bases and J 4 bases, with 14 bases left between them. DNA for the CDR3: TGTGCCAGCAGTGCCCAGGGGTTTGGTAATCAGCCCCAGCATTTT. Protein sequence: CASSAQGFGNQPQHF.

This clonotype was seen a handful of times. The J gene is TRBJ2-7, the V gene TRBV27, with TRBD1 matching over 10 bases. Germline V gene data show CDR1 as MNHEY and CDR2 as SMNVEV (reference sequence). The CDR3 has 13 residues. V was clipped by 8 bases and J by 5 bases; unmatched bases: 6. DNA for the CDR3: TGTGCCAGCGCCAGACAGGGGGCCCACGAGCAGTACTTC. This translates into CASARQGAHEQYF.

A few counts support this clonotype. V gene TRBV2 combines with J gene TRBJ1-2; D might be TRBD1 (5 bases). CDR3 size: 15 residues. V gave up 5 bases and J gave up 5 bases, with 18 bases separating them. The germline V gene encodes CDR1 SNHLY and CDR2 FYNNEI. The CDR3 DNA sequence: TGTGCCAGCAGTTTTCCACGGGGGGAGGGATATGGCTACACCTTC. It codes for CASSFPRGEGYGYTF.

The DNA of the CDR3 is TGTGCCTCCTCGTTAGGGACAGCGAGTTCAAGAGGGATATATTTT. Translated: CASSLGTASSRGIYF. This sequence joins TRBV30 and TRBJ1-3, with 7 bases lining up with TRBD1. V lost 7 bases to trimming and J lost 13 bases; unmatched junction nucleotides: 22. CDR3 size: 15 residues. The germline CDR1 and CDR2 sequences are GTSNPN and SVGIG (reference sequence).

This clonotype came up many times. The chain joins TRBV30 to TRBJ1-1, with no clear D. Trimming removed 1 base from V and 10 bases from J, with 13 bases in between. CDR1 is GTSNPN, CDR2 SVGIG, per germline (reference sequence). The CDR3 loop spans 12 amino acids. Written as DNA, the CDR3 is TGTGCCTGGAGTGAGGGTCCCCCTGTAGCTTTCTTT. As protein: CAWSEGPPVAFF.

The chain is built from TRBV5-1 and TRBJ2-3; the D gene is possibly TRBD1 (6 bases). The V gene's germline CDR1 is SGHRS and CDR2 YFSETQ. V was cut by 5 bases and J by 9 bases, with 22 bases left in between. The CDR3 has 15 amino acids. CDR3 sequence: CASRTPGAVVGTQYF. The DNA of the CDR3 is TGCGCCAGCAGGACGCCAGGGGCCGTCGTGGGGACGCAGTATTTT.

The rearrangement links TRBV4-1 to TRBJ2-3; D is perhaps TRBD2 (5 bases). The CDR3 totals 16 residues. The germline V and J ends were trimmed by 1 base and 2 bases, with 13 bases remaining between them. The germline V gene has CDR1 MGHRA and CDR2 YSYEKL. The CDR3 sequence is CASSQASGDFTDTQYF. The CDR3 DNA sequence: TGCGCCAGCAGCCAAGCGAGCGGAGACTTCACAGATACGCAGTATTTT.

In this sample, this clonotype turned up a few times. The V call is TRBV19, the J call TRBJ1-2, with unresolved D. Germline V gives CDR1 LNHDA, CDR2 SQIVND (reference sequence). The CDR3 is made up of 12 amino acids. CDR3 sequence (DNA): TGTGCGTCCGAGGAGGAAGGGTTCGGCTACACCTTC. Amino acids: CASEEEGFGYTF. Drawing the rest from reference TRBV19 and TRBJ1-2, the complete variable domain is DGGITQSPKYLFRKEGQNVTLSCEQNLNHDAMYWYRQDPGQGLRLIYYSQIVNDFQKGDIAEGYSVSREKKESFPLTVTSAQKNPTAFYLCASEEEGFGYTFGSGTRLTVV.

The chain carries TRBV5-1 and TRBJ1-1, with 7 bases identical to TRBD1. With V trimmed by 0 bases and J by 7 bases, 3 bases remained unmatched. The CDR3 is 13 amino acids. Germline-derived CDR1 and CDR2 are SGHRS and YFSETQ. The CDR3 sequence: CASSLAGGLEAFF. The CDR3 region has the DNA TGCGCCAGCAGCTTGGCAGGGGGTCTTGAAGCTTTCTTT. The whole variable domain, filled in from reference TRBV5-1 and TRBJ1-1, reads KAGVTQTPRYLIKTRGQQVTLSCSPISGHRSVSWYQQTPGQGLQFLFEYFSETQRNKGNFPGRFSGRQFSNSRSEMNVSTLELGDSALYLCASSLAGGLEAFFGQGTRLTVV.

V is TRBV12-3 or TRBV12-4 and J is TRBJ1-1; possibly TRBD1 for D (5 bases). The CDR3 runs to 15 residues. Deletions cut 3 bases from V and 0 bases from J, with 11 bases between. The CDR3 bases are TGTGCCAGCAGTTTGCCTCTGGGGCTGAACACTGAAGCTTTCTTT. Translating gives CASSLPLGLNTEAFF.

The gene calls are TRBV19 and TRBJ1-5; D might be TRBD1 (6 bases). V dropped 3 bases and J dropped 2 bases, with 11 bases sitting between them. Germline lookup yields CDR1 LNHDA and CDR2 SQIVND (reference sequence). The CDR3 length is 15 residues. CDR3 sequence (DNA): TGTGCCAGTAGTATGACAGGACCACGCAATCAGCCCCAGCATTTT. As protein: CASSMTGPRNQPQHF.

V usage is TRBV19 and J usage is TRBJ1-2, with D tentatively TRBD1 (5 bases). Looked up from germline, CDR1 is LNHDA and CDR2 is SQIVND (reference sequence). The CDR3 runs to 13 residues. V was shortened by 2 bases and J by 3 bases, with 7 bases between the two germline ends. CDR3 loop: CASSIRGYYGYTF. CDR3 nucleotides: TGTGCCAGTAGTATAAGGGGCTACTATGGCTACACCTTC.

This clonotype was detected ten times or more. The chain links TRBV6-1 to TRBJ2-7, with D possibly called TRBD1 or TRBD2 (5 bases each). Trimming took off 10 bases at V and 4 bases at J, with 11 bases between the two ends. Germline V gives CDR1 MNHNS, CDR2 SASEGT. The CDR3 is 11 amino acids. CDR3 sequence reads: CATGTNYEQYF. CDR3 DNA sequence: TGTGCCACCGGGACCAATTACGAGCAGTACTTC.

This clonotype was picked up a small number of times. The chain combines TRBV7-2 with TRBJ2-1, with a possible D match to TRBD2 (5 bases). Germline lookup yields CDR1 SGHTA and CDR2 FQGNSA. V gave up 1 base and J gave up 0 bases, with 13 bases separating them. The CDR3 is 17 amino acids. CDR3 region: CASSLVPGISSYNEQFF. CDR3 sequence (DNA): TGTGCCAGCAGCTTAGTTCCCGGGATTAGCTCCTACAATGAGCAGTTCTTC.

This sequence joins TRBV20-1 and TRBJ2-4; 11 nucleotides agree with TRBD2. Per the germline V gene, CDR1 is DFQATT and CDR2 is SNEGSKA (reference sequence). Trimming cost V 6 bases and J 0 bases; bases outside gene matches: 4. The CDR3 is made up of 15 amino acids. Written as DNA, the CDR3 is TGCAGTGCGACTAGCGGGGCGTCAGCCAAAAACATTCAGTACTTC. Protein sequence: CSATSGASAKNIQYF.

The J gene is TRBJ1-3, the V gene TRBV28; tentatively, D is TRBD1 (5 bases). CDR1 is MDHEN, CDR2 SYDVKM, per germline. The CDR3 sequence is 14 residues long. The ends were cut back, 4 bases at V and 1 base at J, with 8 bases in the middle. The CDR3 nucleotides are TGTGCCAGCAGTTGCCCAGGGTCTGGAAACACCATATATTTT. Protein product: CASSCPGSGNTIYF.

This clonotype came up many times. CDR3 amino acids: CASSVGLAGGPGEQYF. The CDR3 DNA follows: TGTGCCAGCAGTGTCGGGCTAGCGGGAGGGCCGGGGGAGCAGTACTTC. The rearrangement uses TRBV2 and TRBJ2-7, with TRBD2 matching 12 bases. Trimming at V came to 4 bases and at J to 7 bases, leaving 11 bases not matched to a gene. This CDR3 is built from 16 residues. The germline V gene has CDR1 SNHLY and CDR2 FYNNEI.